The rows below give T cell receptor beta chains drawn from one sample of a study of T cell responses to AZD1222 COVID-19 vaccine. Method: immunoSEQ multiplex PCR; TCRdb's copy keeps in-frame clones and lacks some. The sample consists of some 140,000 clones, approximately 92% of them appearing once. Sequencing was performed on peripheral blood, taken on day 0 of AZD1222 vaccination. The receptor set was obtained from an adult in good health. Both conserved end residues are part of each CDR3. Fields, in order: clone size, D gene, CDR3 length, J gene, V gene, CDR3 protein, CDR3 DNA. The D gene is left open where the match is weak. Expanded clones are given a class, and other clones once, few, many or no size at all.

>NA|NA|15|TRBJ2-2|TRBV10-3
CASQAFQGGPGELFF
TGTGCCAGCCAGGCCTTTCAGGGGGGCCCCGGGGAGCTGTTTTTT
>NA|NA|13|TRBJ2-7|TRBV7-8
CASSLAPHYEQYF
TGTGCCAGCAGCTTAGCCCCCCATTACGAGCAGTACTTC
>NA|NA|13|TRBJ1-3|TRBV12-3/TRBV12-4
CASTLLEENTIYF
TGTGCCAGCACCTTATTGGAGGAAAACACCATATATTTT
>NA|NA|16|TRBJ1-6|TRBV4-3
CASSQEGGTSNSPLHF
TGCGCCAGCAGCCAAGAAGGGGGGACAAGTAATTCACCCCTCCACTTT
>NA|NA|15|TRBJ2-7|TRBV3-1/TRBV3-2
CASSRGGLGAYEQYF
TGTGCCAGCAGCCGTGGTGGGCTGGGGGCCTACGAGCAGTACTTC
>NA|TRBD2|17|TRBJ2-7|TRBV27
CASSLDGGLASSYEQYF
TGTGCCAGCAGTTTAGATGGGGGACTAGCGAGCTCCTACGAGCAGTACTTC
>NA|TRBD2|15|TRBJ2-7|TRBV9
CASSVGSGSSYEQYF
TGTGCCAGCAGCGTCGGTAGCGGGAGCTCCTACGAGCAGTACTTC
>NA|NA|14|TRBJ1-2|TRBV25-1
CASSLPEGSYGYTF
TGTGCCAGCAGCCTCCCGGAGGGGTCTTATGGCTACACCTTC
>NA|TRBD1|15|TRBJ2-2|TRBV6-2/TRBV6-3
CASSGTARARGELFF
TGTGCCAGCAGTGGGACAGCGCGGGCCCGCGGGGAGCTGTTTTTT
>NA|NA|11|TRBJ1-4|TRBV7-9
CASSVGSELFF
TGTGCCAGCAGCGTGGGGTCGGAACTGTTTTTT
>NA|TRBD2|17|TRBJ2-1|TRBV6-2/TRBV6-3
CASSPPGLASSYNEQFF
TGTGCCAGCAGCCCTCCGGGACTAGCGAGCTCCTACAATGAGCAGTTCTTC
>NA|NA|15|TRBJ2-7|TRBV7-3
CASSLRPGEVYEQYF
TGTGCCAGCAGCTTAAGGCCGGGAGAGGTCTACGAGCAGTACTTC
>NA|TRBD2|17|TRBJ2-1|TRBV5-1
CASSLGLAGGLYNEQFF
TGCGCCAGCAGCTTGGGACTAGCGGGAGGTCTGTACAATGAGCAGTTCTTC
>NA|NA|14|TRBJ1-1|TRBV4-1
CASSQTSGAPEAFF
TGCGCCAGCAGCCAAACGTCTGGGGCCCCTGAAGCTTTCTTT
>NA|NA|13|TRBJ2-2|TRBV3-1/TRBV3-2
CASSPMRAGELFF
TGTGCCAGCAGCCCTATGAGAGCCGGGGAGCTGTTTTTT
>NA|NA|16|TRBJ1-1|TRBV15
CATSRDVGGPGTEAFF
TGTGCCACCAGCAGAGATGTAGGGGGGCCCGGTACTGAAGCTTTCTTT
>NA|NA|12|TRBJ1-6|TRBV28
CASREGNSPLHF
TGTGCCAGCAGGGAAGGCAATTCACCCCTCCACTTT
>NA|NA|14|TRBJ2-3|TRBV5-5
CASSLEVGTDTQYF
TGTGCCAGCAGCTTGGAGGTGGGCACAGATACGCAGTATTTT
>few|TRBD1|16|TRBJ1-2|TRBV6-4
CASSVTGTGDYYGYTF
TGTGCCAGCAGTGTTACCGGGACAGGGGACTACTATGGCTACACCTTC
>NA|TRBD2|16|TRBJ2-4|TRBV27
CASSSLGRAPENIQYF
TGTGCCAGCAGTTCCCTGGGGAGGGCCCCCGAAAACATTCAGTACTTC
>NA|NA|17|TRBJ1-1|TRBV9
CASSVDPQTFMNTEAFF
TGTGCCAGCAGCGTAGATCCTCAGACGTTCATGAACACTGAAGCTTTCTTT
>NA|NA|15|TRBJ2-1|TRBV6-5
CASSQLAGVSDEQFF
TGTGCCAGCAGCCAACTAGCTGGAGTTAGCGATGAGCAGTTCTTC
>NA|NA|15|TRBJ2-1|TRBV5-1
CASSLTAGSENEQFF
TGCGCCAGCAGCTTGACGGCAGGGTCGGAAAATGAGCAGTTCTTC